These 5 T cell receptor beta chains were all obtained from the same sample, sequenced in a study of blood T cell repertoires in COVID-19. Generated by immunoSEQ multiplex PCR, the TCRdb table keeps only in-frame clones and is missing some. The table shows just under 250,000 clones, with around 87% occurring only once. Specimen: peripheral blood. Receptors were obtained from a woman in her thirties who had recovered from COVID-19.

This clone has just a few counts. The V call is TRBV7-9, the J call TRBJ1-3; 9 nucleotides match TRBD1. Germline assignment: CDR1 SEHNR and CDR2 FQNEAQ (reference sequence). V shed 7 bases, J shed 4 bases, and the junction held 5 bases outside the gene matches. CDR3 length equals 14 residues. CDR3 in amino acids: CASTRTGVGNTIYF. CDR3 bases: TGTGCCAGCACAAGGACAGGGGTCGGAAACACCATATATTTT.

This chain joins TRBV7-9 and TRBJ1-5, with 7 bases aligning to TRBD1. Germline trimming cut 4 bases from V and 7 bases from J; bases unmatched to any gene: 4. The germline V gene encodes CDR1 SEHNR and CDR2 FQNEAQ (reference sequence). This CDR3 region has 13 residues. As DNA, the CDR3 is TGTGCCAGCAGCTCGCAGGGGGGCCAGCCCCAGCATTTT. Encoded protein: CASSSQGGQPQHF. Combining the CDR3 with reference TRBV7-9 and TRBJ1-5 gives the whole variable domain DTGVSQNPRHKITKRGQNVTFRCDPISEHNRLYWYRQTLGQGPEFLTYFQNEAQLEKSRLLSDRFSAERPKGSFSTLEIQRTEQGDSAMYLCASSSQGGQPQHFGDGTRLSIL.

The CDR3 is CSASRPRGLNYGYTF. Written as DNA, the CDR3 is TGCAGTGCTAGTCGGCCCAGGGGGCTTAACTATGGCTACACCTTC. The chain employs TRBV20-1 and TRBJ1-2, with 8 bases fitting TRBD1. Trimming at V came to 3 bases and at J to 1 base, leaving 7 bases not matched to a gene. The CDR3 sequence is 15 residues long. Germline lookup yields CDR1 DFQATT and CDR2 SNEGSKA (reference sequence).

This clone appeared once. This chain links TRBV3-1 (or the pseudogene TRBV3-2) with TRBJ2-5, with TRBD2 identical over 9 bases. The germline CDR1 and CDR2 sequences are LGHDT and YNNKEL (reference sequence). Trimming took 1 base from V and 2 from J; bases not matched to a gene: 8. The CDR3 covers 17 residues. The CDR3 region is CASSQGNLAGMQETQYF. The CDR3 DNA reads as TGTGCCAGCAGCCAAGGGAATCTAGCGGGGATGCAAGAGACCCAGTACTTC.

The rearrangement links TRBV6-5 to TRBJ1-5; D is unclear. The V end lost 6 bases, the J end lost 0 bases, and 12 bases lay between the germline ends. The CDR3 runs 15 residues. Germline lookup yields CDR1 MNHEY and CDR2 SVGAGI. For the CDR3, the DNA is TGTGCCAGCAGGGGAGACGGGTATAGCAATCAGCCCCAGCATTTT. Amino acids: CASRGDGYSNQPQHF.